The T cell receptor (beta chain) described here comes from a study of blood T cell repertoires in COVID-19. Study information: Nucleic acid was either cDNA or gDNA, and it came from T cells, B-cell-depleted T cells, or PBMCs.

The length of the CDR3 is 20 residues. Germline values: CDR1 LGHNT, CDR2 FRNRAP. Germline trimming cut 0 bases from V and 5 bases from J; bases unmatched to any gene: 16. Measured with immunoSEQ multiplex PCR; TCRdb has only the in-frame clones, and not every one. The table has approximately 150,000 clones, 80% seen once. The sequenced material came from peripheral blood. V is TRBV12-5 and J is TRBJ1-5; 10 nucleotides agree with TRBD1. The sequence was obtained from a man aged 70-80 years who had recovered from COVID-19. CDR3 protein: CASGLVLETGGAVADQPQHF. DNA of the CDR3: TGTGCTAGTGGTTTGGTACTAGAGACAGGGGGCGCGGTGGCCGATCAGCCCCAGCATTTT. The variable domain in full, with the rest retrieved from reference TRBV12-5 and TRBJ1-5, is DARVTQTPRHKVTEMGQEVTMRCQPILGHNTVFWYRQTMMQGLELLAYFRNRAPLDDSGMPKDRFSAEMPDATLATLKIQPSEPRDSAVYFCASGLVLETGGAVADQPQHFGDGTRLSIL.